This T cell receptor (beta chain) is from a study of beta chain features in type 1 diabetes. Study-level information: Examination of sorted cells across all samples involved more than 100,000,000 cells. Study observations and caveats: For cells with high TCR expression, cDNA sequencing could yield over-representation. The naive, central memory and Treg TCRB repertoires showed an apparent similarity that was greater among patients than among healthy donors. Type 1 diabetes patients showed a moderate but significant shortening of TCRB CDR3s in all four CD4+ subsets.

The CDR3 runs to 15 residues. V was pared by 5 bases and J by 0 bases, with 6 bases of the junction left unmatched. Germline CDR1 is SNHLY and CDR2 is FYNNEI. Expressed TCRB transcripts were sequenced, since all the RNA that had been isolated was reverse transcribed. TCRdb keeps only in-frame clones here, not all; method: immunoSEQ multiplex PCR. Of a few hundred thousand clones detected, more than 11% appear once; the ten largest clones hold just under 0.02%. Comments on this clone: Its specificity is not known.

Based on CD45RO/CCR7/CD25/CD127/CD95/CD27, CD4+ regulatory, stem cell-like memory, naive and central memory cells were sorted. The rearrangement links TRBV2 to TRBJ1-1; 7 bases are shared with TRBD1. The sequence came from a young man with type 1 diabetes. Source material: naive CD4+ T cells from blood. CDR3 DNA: TGTGCCAGCAGTCCCAACCAGGGGGTGAACACTGAAGCTTTCTTT. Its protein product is CASSPNQGVNTEAFF.